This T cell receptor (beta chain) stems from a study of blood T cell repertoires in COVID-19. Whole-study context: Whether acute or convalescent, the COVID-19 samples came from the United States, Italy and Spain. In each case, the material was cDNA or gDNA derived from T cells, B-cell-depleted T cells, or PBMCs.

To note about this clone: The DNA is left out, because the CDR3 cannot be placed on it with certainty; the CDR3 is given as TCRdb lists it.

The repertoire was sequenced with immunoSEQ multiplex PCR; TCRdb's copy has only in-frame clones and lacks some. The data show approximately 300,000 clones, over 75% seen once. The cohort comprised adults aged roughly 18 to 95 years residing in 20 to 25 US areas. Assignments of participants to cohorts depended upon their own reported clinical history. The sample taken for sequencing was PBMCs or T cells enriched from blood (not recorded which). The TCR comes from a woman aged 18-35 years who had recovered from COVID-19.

CDR3 amino acids: CASSWAGGAEAFF. The chain recombines TRBV12-1 with TRBJ1-1. TRBV12-1 is noted as a pseudogene. The CDR3 sequence runs 13 residues, both termini included.